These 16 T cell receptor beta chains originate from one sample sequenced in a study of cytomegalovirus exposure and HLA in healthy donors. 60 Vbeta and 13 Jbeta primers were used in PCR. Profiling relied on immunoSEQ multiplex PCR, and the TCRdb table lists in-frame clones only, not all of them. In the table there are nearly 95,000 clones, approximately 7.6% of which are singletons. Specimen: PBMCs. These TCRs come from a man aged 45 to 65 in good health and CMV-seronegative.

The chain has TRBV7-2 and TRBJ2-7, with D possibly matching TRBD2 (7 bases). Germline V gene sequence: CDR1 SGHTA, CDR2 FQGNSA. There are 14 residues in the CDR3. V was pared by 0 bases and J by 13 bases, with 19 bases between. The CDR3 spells CASSLARGLRGGYF. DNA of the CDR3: TGTGCCAGCAGCTTAGCGCGGGGTCTTAGGGGGGGATACTTC.

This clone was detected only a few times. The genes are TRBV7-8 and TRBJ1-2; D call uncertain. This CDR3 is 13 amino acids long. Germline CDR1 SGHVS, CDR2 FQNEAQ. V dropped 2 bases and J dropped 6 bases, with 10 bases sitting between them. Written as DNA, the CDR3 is TGTGCCAGCAGCTTAACGGCCGGAGATGGCTACACCTTC. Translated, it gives CASSLTAGDGYTF.

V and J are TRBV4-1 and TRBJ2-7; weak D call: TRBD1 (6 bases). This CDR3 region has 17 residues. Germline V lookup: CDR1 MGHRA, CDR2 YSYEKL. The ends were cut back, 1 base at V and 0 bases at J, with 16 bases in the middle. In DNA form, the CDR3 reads TGCGCCAGCAGCCAAGCCTTAGGGGGAGATGGCTCCTACGAGCAGTACTTC. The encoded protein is CASSQALGGDGSYEQYF.

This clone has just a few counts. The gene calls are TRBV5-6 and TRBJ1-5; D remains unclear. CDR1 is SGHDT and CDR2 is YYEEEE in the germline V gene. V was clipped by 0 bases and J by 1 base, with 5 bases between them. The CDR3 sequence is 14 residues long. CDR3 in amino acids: CASSLARSNQPQHF. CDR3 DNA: TGTGCCAGCAGCTTGGCGCGAAGCAATCAGCCCCAGCATTTT.

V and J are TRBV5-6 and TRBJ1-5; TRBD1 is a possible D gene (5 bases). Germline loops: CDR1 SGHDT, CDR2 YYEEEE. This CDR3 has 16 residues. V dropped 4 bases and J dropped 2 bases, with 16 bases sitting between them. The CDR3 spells CASSRGGGIGNQPQHF. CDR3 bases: TGTGCCAGCAGCCGCGGGGGGGGTATTGGCAATCAGCCCCAGCATTTT.

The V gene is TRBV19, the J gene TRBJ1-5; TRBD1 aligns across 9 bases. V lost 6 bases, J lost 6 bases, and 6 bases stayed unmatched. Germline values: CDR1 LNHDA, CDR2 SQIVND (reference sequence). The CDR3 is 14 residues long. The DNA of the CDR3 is TGTGCCAGTAGACATACAGGGGGCCGTCAGCCCCAGCATTTT. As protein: CASRHTGGRQPQHF.

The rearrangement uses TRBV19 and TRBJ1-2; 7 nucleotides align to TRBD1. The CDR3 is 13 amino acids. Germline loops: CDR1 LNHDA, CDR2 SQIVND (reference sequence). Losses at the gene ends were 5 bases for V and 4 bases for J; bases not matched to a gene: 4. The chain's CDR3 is CASSYTGAYGYTF. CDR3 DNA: TGTGCCAGTAGTTATACAGGGGCCTATGGCTACACCTTC.

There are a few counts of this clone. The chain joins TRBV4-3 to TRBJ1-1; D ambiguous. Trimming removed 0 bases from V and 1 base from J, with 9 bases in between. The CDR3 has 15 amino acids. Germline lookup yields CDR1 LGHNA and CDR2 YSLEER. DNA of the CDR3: TGCGCCAGCAGCCAAGAGTGGCATTCGAACACTGAAGCTTTCTTT. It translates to CASSQEWHSNTEAFF.

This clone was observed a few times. As DNA, the CDR3 is TGTGCCACCAGCAGAGGACAGGGAGGCGAGCAGTACTTC. Protein product: CATSRGQGGEQYF. The chain links TRBV15 to TRBJ2-7, with a possible D match to TRBD1 (7 bases). There are 13 residues in the CDR3. Germline V CDR1 and CDR2: LNHNV, YYDKDF (reference sequence). Between the trimmed V and J ends, which lost 1 base and 6 bases, there was a span of 10 bases.

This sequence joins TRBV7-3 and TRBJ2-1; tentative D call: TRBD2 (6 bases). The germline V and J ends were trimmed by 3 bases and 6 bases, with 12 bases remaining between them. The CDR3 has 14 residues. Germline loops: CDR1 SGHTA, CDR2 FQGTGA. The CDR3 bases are TGTGCCAGCAGCTTGACCGGGACTCCCAATGAGCAGTTCTTC. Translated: CASSLTGTPNEQFF.

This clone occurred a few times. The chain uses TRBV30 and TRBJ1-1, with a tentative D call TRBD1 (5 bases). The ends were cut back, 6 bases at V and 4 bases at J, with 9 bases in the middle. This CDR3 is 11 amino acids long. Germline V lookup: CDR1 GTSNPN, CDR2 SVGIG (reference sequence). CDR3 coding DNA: TGTGCCTGTCAGGGTGGCACTGAAGCTTTCTTT. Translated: CACQGGTEAFF.

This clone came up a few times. This CDR3 is CSVTGGLETQYF. The CDR3 DNA follows: TGCAGCGTGACAGGGGGCTTGGAGACCCAGTACTTC. This chain connects TRBV29-1 to TRBJ2-5; 10 nucleotides agree with TRBD1. Germline V CDR1 and CDR2: SQVTM, ANQGSEA. J lost 5 bases, V lost 6 bases, and 3 bases had no gene match. The CDR3 runs 12 residues.

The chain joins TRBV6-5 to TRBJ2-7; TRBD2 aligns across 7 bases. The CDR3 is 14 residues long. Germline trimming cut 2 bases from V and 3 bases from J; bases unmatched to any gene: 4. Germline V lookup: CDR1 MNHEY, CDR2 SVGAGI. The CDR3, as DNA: TGTGCCAGCAGTTACAAGCGGGACCGCTACGAGCAGTACTTC. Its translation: CASSYKRDRYEQYF.

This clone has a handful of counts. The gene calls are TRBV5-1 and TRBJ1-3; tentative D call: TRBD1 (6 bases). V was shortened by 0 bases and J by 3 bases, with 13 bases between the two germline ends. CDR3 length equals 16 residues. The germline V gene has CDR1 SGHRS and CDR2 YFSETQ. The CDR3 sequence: CASSLAGTKHGNTIYF. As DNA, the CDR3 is TGCGCCAGCAGCTTGGCCGGGACAAAACATGGAAACACCATATATTTT. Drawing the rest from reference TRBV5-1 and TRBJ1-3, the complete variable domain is KAGVTQTPRYLIKTRGQQVTLSCSPISGHRSVSWYQQTPGQGLQFLFEYFSETQRNKGNFPGRFSGRQFSNSRSEMNVSTLELGDSALYLCASSLAGTKHGNTIYFGEGSWLTVV.

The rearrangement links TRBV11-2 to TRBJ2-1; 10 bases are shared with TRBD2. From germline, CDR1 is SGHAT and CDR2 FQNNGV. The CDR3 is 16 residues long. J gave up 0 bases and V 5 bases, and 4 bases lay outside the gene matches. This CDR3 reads CASSRLAGSSYNEQFF. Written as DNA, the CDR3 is TGTGCCAGCAGCCGACTAGCGGGTAGCTCCTACAATGAGCAGTTCTTC. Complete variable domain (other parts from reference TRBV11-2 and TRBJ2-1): EAGVAQSPRYKIIEKRQSVAFWCNPISGHATLYWYQQILGQGPKLLIQFQNNGVVDDSQLPKDRFSAERLKGVDSTLKIQPAKLEDSAVYLCASSRLAGSSYNEQFFGPGTRLTVL.

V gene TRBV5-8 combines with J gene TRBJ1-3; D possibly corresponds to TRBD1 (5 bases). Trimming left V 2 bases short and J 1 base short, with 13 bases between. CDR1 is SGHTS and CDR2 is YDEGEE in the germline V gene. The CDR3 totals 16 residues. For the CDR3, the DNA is TGTGCCAGCAGCTTCCCGGGGGGGATTTCTGGAAACACCATATATTTT. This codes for CASSFPGGISGNTIYF. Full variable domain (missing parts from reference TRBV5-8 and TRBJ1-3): EAGVTQSPTHLIKTRGQQATLRCSPISGHTSVYWYQQALGLGLQFLLWYDEGEERNRGNFPPRFSGRQFPNYSSELNVNALELEDSALYLCASSFPGGISGNTIYFGEGSWLTVV.